This TCR beta chain was captured by sequencing in a study of T-cell memory formation after mild COVID-19. As for the study in general: Each donor largely had its own TCR clusters.

TCRdb recomputed calls from the 5' RACE reads with MiXCR, one row per CDR3 protein. This table holds about 290,000 distinct CDR3 sequences, approximately 16% found once. The germline V gene has CDR1 SNHLY and CDR2 FYNNEI. There are 12 residues in the CDR3. Deletions cut 4 bases from V and 6 bases from J, with 7 bases between. The genes are TRBV2 and TRBJ1-5; D is uncertain. This clonotype was sampled from a man between 18 and 35 years old who had mild COVID-19 (a few samples of this study predate the infection). Cell type and time point are not known. The sequencing sample was made of PBMCs or a T cell subset sorted from them (not recorded which). The CDR3 sequence is CASSGEIQPQHF. The DNA of the CDR3 is TGTGCCAGCAGTGGCGAAATTCAGCCCCAGCATTTT.